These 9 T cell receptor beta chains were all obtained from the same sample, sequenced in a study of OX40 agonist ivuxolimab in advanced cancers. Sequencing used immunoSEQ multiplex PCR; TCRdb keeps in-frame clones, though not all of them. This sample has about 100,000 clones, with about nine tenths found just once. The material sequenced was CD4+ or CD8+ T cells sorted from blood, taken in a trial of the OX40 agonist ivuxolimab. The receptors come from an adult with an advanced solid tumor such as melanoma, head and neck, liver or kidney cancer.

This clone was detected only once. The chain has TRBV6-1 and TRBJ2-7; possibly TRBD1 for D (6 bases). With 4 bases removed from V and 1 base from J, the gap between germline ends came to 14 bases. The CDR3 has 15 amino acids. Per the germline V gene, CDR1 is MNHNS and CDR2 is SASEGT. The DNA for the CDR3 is TGTGCCAGCAGTGGCAGGGGTCCTGAATCCTACGAGCAGTACTTC. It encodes CASSGRGPESYEQYF.

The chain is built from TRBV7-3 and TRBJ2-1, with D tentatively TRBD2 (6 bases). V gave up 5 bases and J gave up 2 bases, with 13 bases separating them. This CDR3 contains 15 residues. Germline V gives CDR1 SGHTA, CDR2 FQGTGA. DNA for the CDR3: TGTGCCAGCAGCCCCCGTTGGGGGGCCTACAATGAGCAGTTCTTC. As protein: CASSPRWGAYNEQFF.

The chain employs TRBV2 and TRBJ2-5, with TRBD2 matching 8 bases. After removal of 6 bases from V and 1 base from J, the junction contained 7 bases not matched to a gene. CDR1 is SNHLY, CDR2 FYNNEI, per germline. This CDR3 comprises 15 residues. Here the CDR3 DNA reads TGTGCCAGCAGCTTTATAGGGACTAGCCAAGAGACCCAGTACTTC. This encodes CASSFIGTSQETQYF.

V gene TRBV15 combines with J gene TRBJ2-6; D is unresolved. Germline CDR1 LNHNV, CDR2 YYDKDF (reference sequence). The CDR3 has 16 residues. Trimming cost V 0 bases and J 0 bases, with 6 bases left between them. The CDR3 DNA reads TGTGCCACCAGCAGAGAGTTGGGCTCTGGGGCCAACGTCCTGACTTTC. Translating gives CATSRELGSGANVLTF.

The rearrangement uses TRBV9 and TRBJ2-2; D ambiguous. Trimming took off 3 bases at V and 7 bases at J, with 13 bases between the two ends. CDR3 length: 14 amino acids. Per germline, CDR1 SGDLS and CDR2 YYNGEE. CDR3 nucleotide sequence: TGTGCCAGCAGCGCCTTAGCCGCGGACGGGGAGCTGTTTTTT. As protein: CASSALAADGELFF.

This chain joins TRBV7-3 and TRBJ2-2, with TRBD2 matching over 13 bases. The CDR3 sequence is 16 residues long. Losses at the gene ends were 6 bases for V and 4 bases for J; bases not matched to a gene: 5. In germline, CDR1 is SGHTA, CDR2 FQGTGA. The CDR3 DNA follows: TGTGCCAGCAGTCCGGGACTAGCGGGGAGCACCGGGGAGCTGTTTTTT. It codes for CASSPGLAGSTGELFF. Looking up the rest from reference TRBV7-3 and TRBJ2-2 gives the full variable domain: GAGVSQTPSNKVTEKGKYVELRCDPISGHTALYWYRQSLGQGPEFLIYFQGTGAADDSGLPNDRFFAVRPEGSVSTLKIQRTERGDSAVYLCASSPGLAGSTGELFFGEGSRLTVL.

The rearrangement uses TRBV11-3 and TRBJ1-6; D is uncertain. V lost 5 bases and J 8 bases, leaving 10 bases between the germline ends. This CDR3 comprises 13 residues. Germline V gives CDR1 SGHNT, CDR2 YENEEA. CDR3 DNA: TGTGCCAGCAGCAAGGGTCAGGATTCACCCCTCCACTTT. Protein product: CASSKGQDSPLHF.

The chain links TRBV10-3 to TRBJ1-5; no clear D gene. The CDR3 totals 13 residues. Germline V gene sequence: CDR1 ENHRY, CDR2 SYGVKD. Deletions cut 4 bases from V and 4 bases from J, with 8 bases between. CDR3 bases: TGTGCCATCAGTGTGGTTGGGAATCAGCCCCAGCATTTT. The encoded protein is CAISVVGNQPQHF.

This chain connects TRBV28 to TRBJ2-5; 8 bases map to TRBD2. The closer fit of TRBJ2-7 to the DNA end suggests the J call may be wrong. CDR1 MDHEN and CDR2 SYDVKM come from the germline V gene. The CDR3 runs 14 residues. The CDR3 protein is CASSQGTSLLEQYF. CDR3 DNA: TGTGCCAGCAGTCAAGGGACTAGTCTGCTCGAGCAGTACTTC.